The subject of this entry is one TCR beta chain. The data were taken from a study of Ad26.COV2.S vaccination and SARS-CoV-2 variants. Method: immunoSEQ multiplex PCR; TCRdb's copy keeps in-frame clones and lacks some. This sample has about 350,000 clones, with around 89% found just once. The treatment: some 20 received Ad26.COV2.S at low or high dose, single or two shots; five or six received placebo; per-sample allocation not given. Sampling was done on day 63 after the first vaccine or placebo injection. The CDR3 covers 20 residues. The V gene is TRBV12-2, the J gene TRBJ1-5; the D segment call TRBD1 is taken from the table without a DNA check. TRBV12-2 is classified as a pseudogene. Sample: peripheral blood, taken in a trial of Ad26.COV2.S vaccine versus placebo. The sequence derives from a person aged 18-60 years who received the Ad26.COV2.S COVID-19 vaccine or a placebo. CDR3 coding DNA: TGTGCAAGTCGCTTAGCGCGGAACAGGGGGCTCCTCATCATAAATCAGCCCCAGCATTTT. This translates into CASRLARNRGLLIINQPQHF.